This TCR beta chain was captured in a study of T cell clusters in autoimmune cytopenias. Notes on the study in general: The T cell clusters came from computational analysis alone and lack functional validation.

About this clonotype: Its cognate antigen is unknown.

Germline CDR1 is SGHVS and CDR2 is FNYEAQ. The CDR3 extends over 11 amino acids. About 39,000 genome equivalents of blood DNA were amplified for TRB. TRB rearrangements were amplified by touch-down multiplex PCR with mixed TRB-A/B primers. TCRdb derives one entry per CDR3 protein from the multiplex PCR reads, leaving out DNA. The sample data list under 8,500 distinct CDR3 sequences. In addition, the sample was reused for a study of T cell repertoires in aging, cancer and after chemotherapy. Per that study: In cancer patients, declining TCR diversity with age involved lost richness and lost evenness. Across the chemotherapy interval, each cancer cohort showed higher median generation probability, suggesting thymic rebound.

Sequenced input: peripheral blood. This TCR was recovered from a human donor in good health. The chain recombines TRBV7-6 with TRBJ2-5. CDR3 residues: CASSTGETQYF.